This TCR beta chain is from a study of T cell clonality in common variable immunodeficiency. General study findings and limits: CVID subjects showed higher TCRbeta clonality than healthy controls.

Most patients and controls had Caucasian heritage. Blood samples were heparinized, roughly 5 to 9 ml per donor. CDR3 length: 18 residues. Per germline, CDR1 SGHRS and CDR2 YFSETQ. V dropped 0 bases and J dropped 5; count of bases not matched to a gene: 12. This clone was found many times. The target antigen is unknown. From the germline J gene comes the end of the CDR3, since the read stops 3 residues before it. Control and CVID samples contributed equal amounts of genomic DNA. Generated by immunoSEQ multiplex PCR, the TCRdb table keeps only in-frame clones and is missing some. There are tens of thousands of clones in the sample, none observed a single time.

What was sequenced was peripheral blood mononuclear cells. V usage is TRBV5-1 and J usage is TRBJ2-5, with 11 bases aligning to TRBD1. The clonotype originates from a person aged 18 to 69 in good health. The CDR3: CASSLGDRGSMGTETQYF. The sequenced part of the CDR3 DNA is TGCGCCAGCAGCTTGGGGGACAGGGGGTCGATGGGTACGGAGACC.